This TCR beta chain was identified in a study of T cells in Graves' hyperthyroidism and ophthalmopathy. Notes on the study in general: Researchers found most expanded thyroid clonotypes above 0.001 in blood as well.

This clonotype was picked up many times. Its specificity is not known. Absence of ophthalmopathy progression within 18 months defined stable Graves' hyperthyroidism. The study excluded patients with uncontrolled infection, other autoimmune disease, pregnancy or lactation. Per the germline V gene, CDR1 is LGHDT and CDR2 is YNNKEL (reference sequence). CDR3 size: 15 residues. V was clipped by 5 bases and J by 1 base, with 11 bases between them. Amplified TCR beta CDR3 regions derived from RNA transcripts. The HTBI primer set was used in a first-round RT-PCR of the TCR CDR3. MiXCR, run by TCRdb on the multiplex PCR reads, gives a single entry per CDR3 protein. Of approximately 420,000 distinct CDR3 sequences listed, approximately 15% are singletons.

The chain uses TRBV3-1 and TRBJ2-2, with D possibly matching TRBD2 (5 bases). This TCR was sampled from a woman aged 25 to 45 with Graves' hyperthyroidism. Sequenced sample: blood. The CDR3 reads CASSGLGVNTGELFF. As DNA, the CDR3 is TGTGCCAGCAGCGGGTTGGGAGTGAACACCGGGGAGCTGTTTTTT.